These T cell receptor beta chains were read from a single sample in a study of blood T cell repertoires in COVID-19. Assay: immunoSEQ multiplex PCR; the TCRdb copy retains only in-frame clones and omits some. This table holds around 13,000 clones, 85% to 95% found once. Sequencing was carried out using peripheral blood. The receptors originated from a woman in her seventies with active COVID-19. CDR3s include the opening cysteine and the closing phenylalanine or tryptophan. A D gene is named only where the DNA matches it firmly. Size is stated for part of the rows, as once, few or many counts, or as a class when the clone is expanded.

once TRBJ1-6 . TRBV27 CASSRLSGGTSSYNSPLHF TGTGCCAGCAGCCGCCTCAGCGGGGGGACAAGCTCCTATAATTCACCCCTCCACTTT
once TRBJ1-3 . TRBV10-3 CAISSTGQLGNTIYF TGTGCCATCAGCTCTACCGGACAGCTTGGAAACACCATATATTTT
few TRBJ1-3 . TRBV7-2 CASSLAPSGSSGNTIYF TGTGCCAGCAGCTTAGCCCCTTCGGGGAGCTCTGGAAACACCATATATTTT
. TRBJ2-3 TRBD2 TRBV7-2 CASSLSGLAGDTQYF TGTGCCAGCAGCTTATCGGGACTAGCGGGGGATACGCAGTATTTT
. TRBJ1-3 . TRBV6-5 CASRARDRGNTIYF TGTGCCAGCAGGGCTCGAGACAGGGGAAACACCATATATTTT
. TRBJ2-4 TRBD1 TRBV6-5 CASSRTGVAKNIQYF TGTGCCAGCAGTAGGACAGGGGTAGCCAAAAACATTCAGTACTTC
. TRBJ2-5 . TRBV7-2 CASSSGTTRGETQYF TGTGCCAGCAGCTCTGGGACAACAAGGGGGGAGACCCAGTACTTC
. TRBJ2-3 . TRBV24-1 CATSEGVDTQYF TGTGCCACCAGTGAAGGGGTTGATACGCAGTATTTT
. TRBJ2-1 . TRBV2 CASTPDSTYNEQFF TGTGCCAGCACTCCGGACTCCACCTACAATGAGCAGTTCTTC
. TRBJ2-1 . TRBV11-3 CASSLDNPEYNEQFF TGTGCCAGCAGCTTAGATAACCCAGAATACAATGAGCAGTTCTTC
once TRBJ2-1 . TRBV7-6 CASSQMALVGNEQFF TGTGCCAGCAGCCAGATGGCACTAGTCGGGAATGAGCAGTTCTTC
. TRBJ2-2 TRBD1 TRBV9 CASSAGTGHTGELFF TGTGCCAGCAGCGCAGGGACAGGACACACCGGGGAGCTGTTTTTT
. TRBJ1-1 . TRBV28 CASSLIPGQRNTEAFF TGTGCCAGCAGTTTAATCCCGGGACAACGAAACACTGAAGCTTTCTTT
. TRBJ2-2 . TRBV2 CASSTSETGELFF TGTGCCAGCAGTACCAGTGAAACCGGGGAGCTGTTTTTT
. TRBJ1-2 TRBD1 TRBV19 CASTPPARGHGYTF TGTGCCAGTACCCCCCCCGCCAGGGGGCATGGCTACACCTTC
. TRBJ2-3 . TRBV21-1 CASSEPGQSGTDTQYF TGTGCCAGCAGCGAGCCGGGACAGTCGGGCACAGATACGCAGTATTTT
. TRBJ2-4 . TRBV7-2 CASSPLGGIQYF TGTGCCAGCAGCCCATTGGGGGGCATTCAGTACTTC
. TRBJ2-5 . TRBV7-9 CASSSGIGETQYF TGTGCCAGCAGTTCCGGGATAGGAGAGACCCAGTACTTC
. TRBJ2-5 . TRBV29-1 CSVRGEGRETQYF TGCAGCGTTAGGGGGGAGGGAAGGGAGACCCAGTACTTC
. TRBJ1-2 . TRBV28 CASRTHPQPFNYGYTF TGTGCCAGCAGGACTCACCCGCAGCCGTTTAACTATGGCTACACCTTC
. TRBJ1-1 TRBD1 TRBV19 CASSWTGGKVEAFF TGTGCCAGTAGTTGGACAGGGGGTAAGGTTGAAGCTTTCTTT
. TRBJ1-5 . TRBV7-9 CASSPGGNQPQHF TGTGCCAGCAGCCCCGGGGGGAATCAGCCCCAGCATTTT
. TRBJ2-7 TRBD2 TRBV30 CAWSRDYSYEQYF TGTGCCTGGAGTCGGGACTACTCCTACGAGCAGTACTTC
. TRBJ2-6 . TRBV6-2/TRBV6-3 CASSLVRGGTGANVLTF TGTGCCAGCAGTTTGGTGAGAGGGGGTACTGGGGCCAACGTCCTGACTTTC
. TRBJ2-5 TRBD1 TRBV5-1 CASSPTGQETQYF TGCGCCAGCAGCCCGACAGGGCAGGAGACCCAGTACTTC
. TRBJ1-5 TRBD1 TRBV5-6 CASMLGQGTGNQPQHF TGTGCCAGCATGCTGGGACAGGGGACGGGCAATCAGCCCCAGCATTTT
. TRBJ2-6 . TRBV19 CASSLGSGANVLTF TGTGCCAGTAGTCTCGGCTCTGGGGCCAACGTCCTGACTTTC
. TRBJ2-7 TRBD2 TRBV7-8 CASSLVGTSLLSYEQYF TGTGCCAGCAGCTTAGTCGGGACTAGTTTATTGTCCTACGAGCAGTACTTC
. TRBJ2-7 . TRBV5-1 CASSSGRSYEQYF TGCGCCAGCAGTTCGGGAAGGTCCTACGAGCAGTACTTC
. TRBJ2-7 TRBD2 TRBV10-3 CAISRPSGRAVEQYF TGTGCCATCAGTAGGCCTAGCGGGAGAGCCGTTGAGCAGTACTTC
. TRBJ2-7 TRBD1 TRBV11-3 CASSFTGTGGSPTSYEQYF TGTGCCAGCAGCTTTACCGGGACAGGGGGCTCCCCGACATCTTACGAGCAGTACTTC
. TRBJ1-4 TRBD1 TRBV27 CASRGTGLNEKLFF TGTGCCAGCAGGGGGACAGGGCTTAATGAAAAACTGTTTTTT
. TRBJ1-2 TRBD1 TRBV28 CASSPGSSGQVNYGYTF TGTGCCAGCAGTCCAGGGTCCTCGGGACAGGTTAATTATGGCTACACCTTC
once TRBJ2-3 TRBD2 TRBV19 CASSLTSADTQYF TGTGCCAGTAGTCTGACTAGCGCAGATACGCAGTATTTT
. TRBJ1-1 . TRBV11-2 CASSLDSGGYTEAFF TGTGCCAGCAGCTTAGATTCAGGAGGGTACACTGAAGCTTTCTTT
. TRBJ2-5 TRBD2 TRBV2 CANHEREGLRETQYF TGTGCCAACCACGAGCGGGAGGGACTAAGGGAGACCCAGTACTTC
. TRBJ2-4 . TRBV5-8 CASSSGTQIRDIQYF TGTGCCAGCAGCTCCGGGACTCAAATTAGGGACATTCAGTACTTC
. TRBJ2-3 . TRBV14 CASSQANPSTDTQYF TGTGCCAGCAGCCAAGCTAACCCCAGCACAGATACGCAGTATTTT
. TRBJ2-3 TRBD2 TRBV11-2 CASSRILTSGQYF TGTGCCAGCAGCCGCATCCTGACTAGCGGGCAGTATTTT